The sequence of this T cell receptor beta chain was determined in a study of cytomegalovirus exposure and HLA in healthy donors. About the research overall: Membership in the Caucasian-associated ancestry cluster was found for 65% to 85% of approximately 400 genotyped donors.

The PCR was carried out with 60 Vbeta primers and 13 Jbeta primers. Sequencing was performed with immunoSEQ multiplex PCR; in TCRdb, only in-frame clones are kept and a portion is missing. The data contain some 67,000 clones, 70% to 90% of them singletons. Trimming removed 5 bases from V and 6 bases from J; junction bases left unmatched: 4. The CDR3 length is 13 residues. Per germline, CDR1 MGHDK and CDR2 SYGVNS. General observations from the study: Indistinguishable V segments such as TRBV6-2 and TRBV6-3 were excluded.

Points on this clone: Its antigen is undetermined.

The sequenced sample consisted of PBMCs. The rearrangement joins TRBV25-1 to TRBJ1-1; 9 nucleotides match TRBD1. This TCR was sampled from a woman aged 25 to 39 in good health and CMV-seronegative. CDR3 in amino acids: CASSKQGAAEAFF. DNA for the CDR3: TGTGCCAGCAGTAAACAGGGGGCGGCTGAAGCTTTCTTT.